The subject of this entry is one T cell receptor (beta chain). This specimen comes from a study of OX40 agonist ivuxolimab in advanced cancers. Study-level background: A mean age of around 66 years, range about 23 to 80, was recorded, and approximately 80% were male.

The method was immunoSEQ multiplex PCR; TCRdb's version includes in-frame clones alone and lacks a portion of them. Seen here are around 67,000 clones, about 80% observed once, and the top ten hold 0.55% to 0.8%. From germline, CDR1 is SQVTM and CDR2 ANQGSEA. The length of the CDR3 is 13 residues. With 7 bases removed from V and 5 bases from J, the gap between germline ends came to 17 bases. The sequences come from CD4+ or CD8+ T cells sorted from blood, collected in a trial of the OX40 agonist ivuxolimab. The chain uses TRBV29-1 and TRBJ2-5; D is undetermined. The sequence came from an adult with an advanced solid tumor such as melanoma, head and neck, liver or kidney cancer. The CDR3 DNA follows: TGCAGCGCTGCCCGGCTAGTCTTGGAGACCCAGTACTTC. Its translation: CSAARLVLETQYF.